These 13 T cell receptor beta chains were all obtained from the same sample, sequenced in a study of blood T cells in healthy people across ages. Combining a sample-barcoded 5' primer with a J-beta primer mix, a second PCR ran for roughly 7 to 11 cycles. From the 5' RACE reads, TCRdb called clonotypes with MiXCR, one entry per CDR3 protein. The sample contains 910,000 or so distinct CDR3 sequences, 45% to 60% of which appear only once. The sequenced sample was blood. Receptor source: a woman between 55 and 75 years old in good health.

V usage is TRBV7-2 and J usage is TRBJ2-1; D ambiguous. The germline gives CDR1 SGHTA, CDR2 FQGNSA. V was shortened by 5 bases and J by 1 base, with 9 bases between the two germline ends. This CDR3 spans 14 amino acids. CDR3 nucleotide sequence: TGTGCCAGCAGCCCCGAACTGTCCTACAATGAGCAGTTCTTC. Translated, it gives CASSPELSYNEQFF.

This clonotype was seen repeatedly, ten times or more. This rearrangement joins TRBV12-5 to TRBJ2-5, with 7 bases lining up with TRBD1. Germline V gene data show CDR1 as LGHNT and CDR2 as FRNRAP. V gave up 1 base and J gave up 4 bases; unmatched junction bases: 3. This CDR3 has 14 residues. The CDR3 region has the DNA TGTGCTAGTGGTTTGGGAAACAGGGGAGAGACCCAGTACTTC. Translating gives CASGLGNRGETQYF.

Only a few counts were recorded for this clonotype. The V gene is TRBV29-1, the J gene TRBJ2-4, with D maybe TRBD1 (6 bases). CDR3 length: 15 amino acids. Germline V lookup: CDR1 SQVTM, CDR2 ANQGSEA. Trimming stripped 4 bases from V and 6 bases from J, with 19 bases between. CDR3 in amino acids: CSVGVSGVLANIQYF. The CDR3 region has the DNA TGCAGCGTTGGAGTTTCAGGGGTGTTGGCAAACATTCAGTACTTC.

The chain employs TRBV9 and TRBJ1-4; TRBD1 might be the D (6 bases). Germline values: CDR1 SGDLS, CDR2 YYNGEE. Trimming stripped 0 bases from V and 8 bases from J, with 11 bases between. This CDR3 spans 14 amino acids. The chain's CDR3 is CASSVGPGAEKLFF. CDR3 bases: TGTGCCAGCAGCGTAGGGCCAGGGGCCGAAAAACTGTTTTTT.

The chain links TRBV6-5 to TRBJ2-1; D gene uncertain. The CDR3 loop spans 14 amino acids. The V end lost 6 bases, the J end lost 3 bases, and 12 bases lay between the germline ends. Germline V gene data show CDR1 as MNHEY and CDR2 as SVGAGI. The CDR3 region is CASRRSPNYNEQFF. The CDR3 DNA sequence: TGTGCCAGCAGGCGCTCCCCTAACTACAATGAGCAGTTCTTC.

V is TRBV12-3 or TRBV12-4 and J is TRBJ2-7; D unresolved. Trimming shortened V by 5 bases and J by 6 bases, and 14 bases separated the two germline ends. This CDR3 region has 13 residues. CDR3 coding DNA: TGTGCCAGCAGTGTAGTTCTAGTAGGCGAGCAGTACTTC. As protein: CASSVVLVGEQYF.

The chain employs TRBV7-2 and TRBJ2-7; 12 bases are shared with TRBD1. Trimming cost V 4 bases and J 5 bases; bases outside gene matches: 6. The CDR3 extends over 15 amino acids. Germline V gene data show CDR1 as SGHTA and CDR2 as FQGNSA. The CDR3 spells CASSSGTGGGNEQYF. CDR3 DNA: TGTGCCAGCAGCTCAGGGACAGGGGGCGGAAACGAGCAGTACTTC. Supplemented by reference TRBV7-2 and TRBJ2-7, the full variable domain reads GAGVSQSPSNKVTEKGKDVELRCDPISGHTALYWYRQSLGQGLEFLIYFQGNSAPDKSGLPSDRFSAERTGGSVSTLTIQRTQQEDSAVYLCASSSGTGGGNEQYFGPGTRLTVT.

The CDR3 DNA reads TGCAGTGCTAGAGTTCCCGGGACCCCACGGGACGAGCAGTACTTC. It is translated as CSARVPGTPRDEQYF. J is TRBJ2-7 and V is TRBV20-1; D possibly uses TRBD1 or TRBD2 (5 bases each). The CDR3 runs to 15 residues. Looked up from germline, CDR1 is DFQATT and CDR2 is SNEGSKA (reference sequence). The V gene lost 1 base and the J gene lost 5 bases, with 18 bases spanning the gap.

The CDR3 bases are TGCAGTGCTAGAGCGCAGCGGAGGTGGGGCACAGATACGCAGTATTTT. It specifies CSARAQRRWGTDTQYF. J is TRBJ2-3 and V is TRBV20-1; D possibly corresponds to TRBD2 (5 bases). The CDR3 loop spans 16 amino acids. V was clipped by 1 base and J by 1 base, with 15 bases between them. Germline V gives CDR1 DFQATT, CDR2 SNEGSKA (reference sequence).

There are a few counts of this clonotype. This chain joins TRBV9 and TRBJ2-5, with 7 bases identical to TRBD2. The CDR3 length is 16 residues. The germline V gene encodes CDR1 SGDLS and CDR2 YYNGEE. The trim removed 0 bases at V and 1 base at J, leaving 6 bases unmatched. The CDR3 sequence is CASSVDPSGIQETQYF. CDR3 sequence (DNA): TGTGCCAGCAGCGTAGATCCTAGCGGAATCCAAGAGACCCAGTACTTC. The whole variable domain, remainder taken from reference TRBV9 and TRBJ2-5, is DSGVTQTPKHLITATGQRVTLRCSPRSGDLSVYWYQQSLDQGLQFLIQYYNGEERAKGNILERFSAQQFPDLHSELNLSSLELGDSALYFCASSVDPSGIQETQYFGPGTRLLVL.

The chain carries TRBV6-2 or TRBV6-3 and TRBJ2-7, with 11 bases that match TRBD2. V gave up 6 bases and J gave up 3 bases; unmatched junction bases: 10. CDR1 and CDR2 (germline): MNHEY, SVGEGT. This CDR3 has 16 residues. The CDR3 loop reads CASRAETSGIYYEQYF. The CDR3 DNA reads as TGTGCCAGCAGGGCAGAGACTAGCGGGATTTACTACGAGCAGTACTTC.

This clonotype was seen a few times. The rearrangement links TRBV25-1 to TRBJ1-2, with unresolved D. V lost 2 bases to trimming and J lost 8 bases, with 9 bases between them. The CDR3 runs to 12 residues. Germline assignment: CDR1 MGHDK and CDR2 SYGVNS. CDR3 bases: TGTGCCAGCAGTGAACGGGTGAGGGGCTACACCTTC. Translating gives CASSERVRGYTF.

This clonotype was found many times. The chain combines TRBV29-1 with TRBJ2-5, with D possibly matching TRBD1 (6 bases). The V and J ends lost 4 bases and 4 bases respectively, with 7 bases between them. This CDR3 contains 11 residues. Germline CDR1 is SQVTM and CDR2 is ANQGSEA. CDR3 DNA sequence: TGCAGCGTTGTAGGGGGAGAGACCCAGTACTTC. Protein: CSVVGGETQYF.